The clone carrying this T cell receptor beta chain has more than one count but fewer than ten. As yet, its antigen is unknown. This entry comes from a study of regulatory T cells in long-lasting Graves disease. General observations from the study: The study found lower TCR diversity in persistent Graves' patients than in newly diagnosed ones. Persistent disease exhibited a predilection for TRBV28, TRBJ1-2 and TRBJ2-5.

Sequencing libraries for TCR beta were prepared with iRepertoire HTBI primers and Arm-PCR of CDR3 regions. TCRdb recomputed calls from the multiplex PCR reads with MiXCR, one row per CDR3 protein. The sample shows 400,000 or so distinct CDR3 sequences, around 22% of them seen only once. The CDR3 is made up of 14 amino acids. The germline V and J ends were trimmed by 3 bases and 5 bases, with 14 bases remaining between them. Per germline, CDR1 SEHNR and CDR2 FQNEAQ (reference sequence). The time point denotes: persistent/refractory GD, antithyroid drugs over 5 years with positive TRAb. PBMCs provided the RNA from which the TCR library was made.

The genes are TRBV7-9 and TRBJ2-7, with a weak D call TRBD2 (5 bases). The sequencing used peripheral blood mononuclear cells (PBMCs), collected when the disease was refractory, from a patient treated with antithyroid drugs. The clonotype was recovered from a female donor with Graves disease. The CDR3, as DNA: TGTGCCAGCAGCTTGAGTACCCGGGAACACGAGCAGTACTTC. Its protein is CASSLSTREHEQYF.